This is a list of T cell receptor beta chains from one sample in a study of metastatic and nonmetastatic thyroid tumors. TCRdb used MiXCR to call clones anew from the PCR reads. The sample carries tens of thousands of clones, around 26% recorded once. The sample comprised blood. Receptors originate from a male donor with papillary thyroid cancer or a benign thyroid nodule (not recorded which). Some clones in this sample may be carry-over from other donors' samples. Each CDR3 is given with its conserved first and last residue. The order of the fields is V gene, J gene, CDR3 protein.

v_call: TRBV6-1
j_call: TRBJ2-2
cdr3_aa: CASSRHGGDWELFF

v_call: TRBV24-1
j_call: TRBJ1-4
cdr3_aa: CATSAAEAPEKLFF

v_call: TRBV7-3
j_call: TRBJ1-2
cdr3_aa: CASSQAVTYGYTF

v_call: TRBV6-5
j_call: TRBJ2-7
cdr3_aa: CASSYSTLMTGRMHEQYF

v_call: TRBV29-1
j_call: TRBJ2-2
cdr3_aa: CSVADVNTGELFF

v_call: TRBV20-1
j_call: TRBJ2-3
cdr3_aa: CSASRPGTGSTDKQYF

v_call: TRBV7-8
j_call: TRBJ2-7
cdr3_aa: CASSLEGAGRYEQYF

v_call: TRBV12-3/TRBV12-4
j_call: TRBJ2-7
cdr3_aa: CASSFLLAGGSHVRREQYF

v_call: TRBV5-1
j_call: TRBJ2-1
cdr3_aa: CASSSLTSGSPPEQFF

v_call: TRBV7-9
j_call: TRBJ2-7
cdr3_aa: CASSLGSGISYEQYF

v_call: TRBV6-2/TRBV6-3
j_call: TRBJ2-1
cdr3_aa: CASNPGWREGGKFF

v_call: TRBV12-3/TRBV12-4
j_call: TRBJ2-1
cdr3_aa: CASSPPSGGRNEQFF

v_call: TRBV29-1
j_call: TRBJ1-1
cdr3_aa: CSVVQHEAFF

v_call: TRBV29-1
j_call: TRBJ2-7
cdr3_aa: CSVQKFSGTYEQYF

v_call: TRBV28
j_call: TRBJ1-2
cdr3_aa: CASSPHEPPWGYTF

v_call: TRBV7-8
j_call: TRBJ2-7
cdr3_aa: CASSHGCYYEQYF

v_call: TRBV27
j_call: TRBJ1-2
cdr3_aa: CASKQGHGYTF

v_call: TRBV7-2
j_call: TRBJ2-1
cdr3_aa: CASSGIGLAGGTEQFF

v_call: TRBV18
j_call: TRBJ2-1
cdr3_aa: CASSPAASGRYNEQIF

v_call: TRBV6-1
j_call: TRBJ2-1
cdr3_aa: CASLPGSYKEQFF

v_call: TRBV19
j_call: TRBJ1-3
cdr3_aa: CATGWGSGNTIYF

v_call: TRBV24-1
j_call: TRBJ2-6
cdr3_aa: CATIDPDSSGANVLTF

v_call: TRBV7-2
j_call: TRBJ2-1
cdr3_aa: CASSEDRGKNEQFF

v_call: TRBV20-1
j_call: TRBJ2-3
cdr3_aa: CSASRSDTQYF

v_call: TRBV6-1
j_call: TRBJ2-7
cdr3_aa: CASSRVQQSYEQYF

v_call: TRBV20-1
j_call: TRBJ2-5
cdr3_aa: CSASPLAGEETQYF

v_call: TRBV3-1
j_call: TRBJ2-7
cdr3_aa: CASSLKMTGIYEQYF

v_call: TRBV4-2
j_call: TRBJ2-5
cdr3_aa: CASSQLAGGPGETQYF

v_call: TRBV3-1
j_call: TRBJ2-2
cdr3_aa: CASSRSGRSGELFF

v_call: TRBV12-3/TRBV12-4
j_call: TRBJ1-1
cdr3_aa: CASSESWEERNTEAFF

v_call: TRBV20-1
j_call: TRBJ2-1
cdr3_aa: CSARDLDASYNEQFF

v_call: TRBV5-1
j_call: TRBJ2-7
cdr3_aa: CASSLSTGQPQDREQYF

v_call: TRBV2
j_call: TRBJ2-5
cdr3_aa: CASRTGAPSETQYF

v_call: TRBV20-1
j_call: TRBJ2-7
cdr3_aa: CSASTGQGVPHEQYF

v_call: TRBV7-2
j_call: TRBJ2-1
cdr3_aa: CASSPPSGNEQFF

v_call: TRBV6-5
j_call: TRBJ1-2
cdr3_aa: CASSYVPAGYGYTF

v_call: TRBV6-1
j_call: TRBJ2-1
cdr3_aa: CASTRDGVLLISYNEQFF

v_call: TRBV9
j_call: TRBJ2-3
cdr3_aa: CASSPTYGITITDTQYF

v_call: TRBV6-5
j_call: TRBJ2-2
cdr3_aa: CASSYSRLAGAGRELFF

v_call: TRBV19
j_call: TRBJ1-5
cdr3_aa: CASSKGFQPQHF

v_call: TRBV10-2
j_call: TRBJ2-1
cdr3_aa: CASSDSSASSYNEQFF

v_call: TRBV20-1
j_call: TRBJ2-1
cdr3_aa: CSARDYRGVGEQFF

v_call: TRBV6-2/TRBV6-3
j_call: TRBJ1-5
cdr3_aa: CASSYASGGGSNQPQHF

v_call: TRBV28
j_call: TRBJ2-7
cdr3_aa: CATRGGYEQYF

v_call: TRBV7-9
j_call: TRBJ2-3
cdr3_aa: CASSLSGGSDTQYF

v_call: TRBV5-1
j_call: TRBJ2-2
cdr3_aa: CASSLTSGRIWELFF

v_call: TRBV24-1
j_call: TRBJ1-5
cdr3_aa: CATSDSGLGDSNQPQHF

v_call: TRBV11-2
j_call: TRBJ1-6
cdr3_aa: CASSLGGNSPLHF

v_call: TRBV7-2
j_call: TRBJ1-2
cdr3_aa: CASRDTTVNYGYTF

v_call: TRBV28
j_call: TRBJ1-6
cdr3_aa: CASSSGNYNSPLHF

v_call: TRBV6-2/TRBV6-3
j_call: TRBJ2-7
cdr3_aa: CAITTRGPSSYEQYF